This T cell receptor (beta chain) was profiled in a study of blood T cell repertoires in COVID-19. Study-level background: PBMCs, B-cell-depleted T cells, or T cells provided the cDNA or gDNA that made up the material.

Germline CDR1 is SGHRS and CDR2 is YFSETQ. CDR3 size: 14 residues. The junction had 4 bases not matched to a gene; V was cut back by 0 bases and J by 8 bases. Generated by immunoSEQ multiplex PCR, the TCRdb table keeps only in-frame clones and is missing some. The sample lists some 320,000 clones; roughly 89% were seen once. This TCR came from a woman in her twenties or thirties with COVID-19, enrolled during active disease. Material for sequencing was peripheral blood. The V call is TRBV5-1, the J call TRBJ1-4, with 7 bases fitting TRBD1. This chain's CDR3 is CASSLGQGNEKLFF. For the CDR3, the DNA is TGCGCCAGCAGCTTGGGACAGGGTAACGAAAAACTGTTTTTT.